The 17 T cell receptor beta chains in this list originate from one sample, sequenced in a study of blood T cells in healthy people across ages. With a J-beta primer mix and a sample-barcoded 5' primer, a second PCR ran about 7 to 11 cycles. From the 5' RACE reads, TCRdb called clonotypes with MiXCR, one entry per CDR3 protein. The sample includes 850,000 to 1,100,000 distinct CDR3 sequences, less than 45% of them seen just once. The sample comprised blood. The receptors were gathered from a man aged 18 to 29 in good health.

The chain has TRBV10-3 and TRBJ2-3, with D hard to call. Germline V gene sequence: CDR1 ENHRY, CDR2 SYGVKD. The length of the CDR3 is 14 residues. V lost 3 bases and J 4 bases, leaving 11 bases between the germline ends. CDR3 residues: CAISDTRLADTQYF. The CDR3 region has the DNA TGTGCCATCAGTGATACGCGCCTAGCAGATACGCAGTATTTT.

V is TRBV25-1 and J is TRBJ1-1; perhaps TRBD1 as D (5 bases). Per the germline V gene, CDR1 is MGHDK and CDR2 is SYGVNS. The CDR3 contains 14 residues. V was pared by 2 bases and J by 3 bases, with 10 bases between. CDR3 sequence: CASSESGGYTEAFF. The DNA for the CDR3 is TGTGCCAGCAGTGAAAGCGGGGGGTACACTGAAGCTTTCTTT.

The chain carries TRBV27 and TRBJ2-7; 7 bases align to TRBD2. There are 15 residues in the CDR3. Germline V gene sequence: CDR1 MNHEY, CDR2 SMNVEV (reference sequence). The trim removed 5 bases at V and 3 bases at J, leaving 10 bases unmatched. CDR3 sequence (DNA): TGTGCCAGCAGTCGCGGGGGAGGTCTACGCTACGAGCAGTACTTC. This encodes CASSRGGGLRYEQYF.

CDR3 loop: CAISEQPARSDTQYF. As DNA, the CDR3 is TGTGCCATCAGTGAGCAGCCGGCTCGATCAGATACGCAGTATTTT. V usage is TRBV10-3 and J usage is TRBJ2-3; D is uncertain. Germline CDR1 is ENHRY and CDR2 is SYGVKD. V was clipped by 2 bases and J by 4 bases, with 13 bases between them. There are 15 residues in the CDR3.

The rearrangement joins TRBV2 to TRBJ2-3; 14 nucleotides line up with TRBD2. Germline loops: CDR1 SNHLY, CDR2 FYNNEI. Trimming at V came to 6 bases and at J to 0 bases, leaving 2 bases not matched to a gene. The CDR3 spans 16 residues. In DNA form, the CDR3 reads TGTGCCAGCAGGGGACTAGCGGGGGCTAGCACAGATACGCAGTATTTT. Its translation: CASRGLAGASTDTQYF.

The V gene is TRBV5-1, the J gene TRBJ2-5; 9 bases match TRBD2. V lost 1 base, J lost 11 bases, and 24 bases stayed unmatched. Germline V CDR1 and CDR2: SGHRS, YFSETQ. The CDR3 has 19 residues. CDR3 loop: CASSLISEGTSLRYNEQYF. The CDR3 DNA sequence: TGCGCCAGCAGCTTGATAAGTGAAGGGACTAGCCTTAGGTACAATGAGCAGTACTTC. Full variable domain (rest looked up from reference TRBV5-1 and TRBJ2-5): KAGVTQTPRYLIKTRGQQVTLSCSPISGHRSVSWYQQTPGQGLQFLFEYFSETQRNKGNFPGRFSGRQFSNSRSEMNVSTLELGDSALYLCASSLISEGTSLRYNEQYFGPGTRLLVL.

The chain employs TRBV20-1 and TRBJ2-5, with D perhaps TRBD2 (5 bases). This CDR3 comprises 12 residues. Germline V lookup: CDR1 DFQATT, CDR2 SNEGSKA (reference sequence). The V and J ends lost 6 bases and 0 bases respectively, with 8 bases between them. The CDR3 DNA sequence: TGCAGTGCAGCCGGGGACCAAGAGACCCAGTACTTC. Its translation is CSAAGDQETQYF.

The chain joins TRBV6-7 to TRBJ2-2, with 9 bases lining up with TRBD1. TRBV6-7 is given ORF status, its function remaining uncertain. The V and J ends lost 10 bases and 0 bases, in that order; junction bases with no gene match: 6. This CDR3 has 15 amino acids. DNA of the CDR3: TGTGCCATCGACAGGGGGACAGCGAACACCGGGGAGCTGTTTTTT. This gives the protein CAIDRGTANTGELFF.

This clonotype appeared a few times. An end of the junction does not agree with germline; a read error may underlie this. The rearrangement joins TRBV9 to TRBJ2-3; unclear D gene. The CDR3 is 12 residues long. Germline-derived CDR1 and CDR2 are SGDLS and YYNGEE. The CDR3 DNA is TGTGCCAGCAGCGTAAACACAGATACGAAGTATTTT. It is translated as CASSVNTDTKYF.

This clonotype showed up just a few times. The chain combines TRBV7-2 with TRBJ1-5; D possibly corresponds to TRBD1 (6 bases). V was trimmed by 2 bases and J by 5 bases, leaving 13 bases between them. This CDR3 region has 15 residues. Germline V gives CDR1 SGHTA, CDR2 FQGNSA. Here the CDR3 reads CASSLTPGEHQPQHF. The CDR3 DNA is TGTGCCAGCAGCTTAACGCCAGGGGAACATCAGCCCCAGCATTTT.

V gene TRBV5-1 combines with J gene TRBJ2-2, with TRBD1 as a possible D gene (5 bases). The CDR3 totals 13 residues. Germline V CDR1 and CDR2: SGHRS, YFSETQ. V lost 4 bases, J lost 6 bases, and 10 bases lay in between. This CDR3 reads CASSPDIPGELFF. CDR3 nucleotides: TGCGCCAGCAGCCCGGACATCCCCGGGGAGCTGTTTTTT.

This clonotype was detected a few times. In DNA, the CDR3 is TGTGCCAGCAGTACTAGCGGGGGGACCAAGCACAATGAGCAGTTCTTC. Encoded protein: CASSTSGGTKHNEQFF. The rearrangement links TRBV2 to TRBJ2-1; 12 positions agree with TRBD2. The CDR3 spans 16 residues. After removal of 5 bases from V and 5 bases from J, the junction contained 7 bases not matched to a gene. Germline V gene sequence: CDR1 SNHLY, CDR2 FYNNEI.

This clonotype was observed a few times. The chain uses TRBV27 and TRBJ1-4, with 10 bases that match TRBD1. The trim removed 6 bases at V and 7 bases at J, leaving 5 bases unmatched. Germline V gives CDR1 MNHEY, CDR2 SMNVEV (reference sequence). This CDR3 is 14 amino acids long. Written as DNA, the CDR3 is TGTGCCAGCAGCCGACAGGGGGCTCGTGAAAAACTGTTTTTT. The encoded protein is CASSRQGAREKLFF.

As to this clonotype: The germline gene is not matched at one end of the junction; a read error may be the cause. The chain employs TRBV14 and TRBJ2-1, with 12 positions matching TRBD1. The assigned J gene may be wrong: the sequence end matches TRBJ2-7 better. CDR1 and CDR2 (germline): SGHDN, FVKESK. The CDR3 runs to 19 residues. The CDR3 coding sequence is TGTGCTAGCAGCCAAGTCCCGGGGACAGGGGGCTCTATTTACAATGAGCAGTACTTC. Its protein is CASSQVPGTGGSIYNEQYF.

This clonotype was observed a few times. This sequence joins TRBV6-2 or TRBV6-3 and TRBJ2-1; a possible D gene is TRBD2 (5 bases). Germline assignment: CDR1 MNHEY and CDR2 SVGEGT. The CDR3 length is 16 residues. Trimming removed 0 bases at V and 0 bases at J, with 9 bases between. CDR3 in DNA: TGTGCCAGCAGTTACTCAATCGGGGACTCCTACAATGAGCAGTTCTTC. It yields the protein CASSYSIGDSYNEQFF.

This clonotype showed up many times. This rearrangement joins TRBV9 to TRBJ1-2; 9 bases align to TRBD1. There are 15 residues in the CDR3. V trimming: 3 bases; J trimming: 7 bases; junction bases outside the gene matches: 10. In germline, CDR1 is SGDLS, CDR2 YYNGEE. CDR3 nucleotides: TGTGCCAGCAGCGCTTCAGAGGACAGGGGAAGTGGCTACACCTTC. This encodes CASSASEDRGSGYTF.

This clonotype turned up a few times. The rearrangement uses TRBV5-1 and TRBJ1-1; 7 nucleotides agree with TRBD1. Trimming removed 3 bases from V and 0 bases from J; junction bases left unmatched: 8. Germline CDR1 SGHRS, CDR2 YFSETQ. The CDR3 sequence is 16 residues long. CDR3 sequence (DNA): TGCGCCAGCAGCTCCTTTCTACAGGGGATGAACACTGAAGCTTTCTTT. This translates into CASSSFLQGMNTEAFF.